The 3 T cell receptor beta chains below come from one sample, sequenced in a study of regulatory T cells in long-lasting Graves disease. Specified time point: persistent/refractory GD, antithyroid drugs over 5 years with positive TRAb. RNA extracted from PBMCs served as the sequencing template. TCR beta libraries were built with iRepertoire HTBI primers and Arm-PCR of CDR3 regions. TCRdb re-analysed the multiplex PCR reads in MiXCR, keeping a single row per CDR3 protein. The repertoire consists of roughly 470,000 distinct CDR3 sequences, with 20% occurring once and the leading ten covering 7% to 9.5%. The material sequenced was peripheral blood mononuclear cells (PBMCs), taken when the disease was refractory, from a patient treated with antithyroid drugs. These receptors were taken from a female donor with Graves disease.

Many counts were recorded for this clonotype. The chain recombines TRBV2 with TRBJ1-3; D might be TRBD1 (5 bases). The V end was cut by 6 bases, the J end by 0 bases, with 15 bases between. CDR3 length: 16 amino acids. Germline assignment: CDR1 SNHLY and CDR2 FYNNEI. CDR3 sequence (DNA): TGTGCCAGCAGCGGCAGGGCTCAGACCTCTGGAAACACCATATATTTT. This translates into CASSGRAQTSGNTIYF.

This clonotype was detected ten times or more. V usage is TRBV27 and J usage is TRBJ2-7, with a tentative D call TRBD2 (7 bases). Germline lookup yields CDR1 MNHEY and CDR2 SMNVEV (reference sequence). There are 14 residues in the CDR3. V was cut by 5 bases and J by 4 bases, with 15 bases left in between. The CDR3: CASSLSRGAYEQYF. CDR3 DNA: TGTGCCAGCAGTCTCTCTCGGGGGGCTTACGAGCAGTACTTC.

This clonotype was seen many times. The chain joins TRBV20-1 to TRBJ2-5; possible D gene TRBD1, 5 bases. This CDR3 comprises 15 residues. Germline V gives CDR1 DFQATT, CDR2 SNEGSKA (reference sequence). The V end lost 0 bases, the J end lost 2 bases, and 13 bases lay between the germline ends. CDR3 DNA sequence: TGCAGTGCTAGAGAGGCAGGGTGGGCGCAAGAGACCCAGTACTTC. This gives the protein CSAREAGWAQETQYF.